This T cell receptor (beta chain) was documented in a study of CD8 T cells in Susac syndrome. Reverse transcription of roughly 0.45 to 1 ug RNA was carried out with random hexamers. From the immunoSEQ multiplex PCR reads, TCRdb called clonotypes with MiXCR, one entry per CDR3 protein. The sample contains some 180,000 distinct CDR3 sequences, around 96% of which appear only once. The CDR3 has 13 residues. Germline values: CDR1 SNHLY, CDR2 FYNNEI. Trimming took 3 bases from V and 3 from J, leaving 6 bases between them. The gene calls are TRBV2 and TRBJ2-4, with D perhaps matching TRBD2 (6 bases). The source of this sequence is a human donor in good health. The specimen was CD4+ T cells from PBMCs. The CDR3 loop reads CASSEEGKNIQYF. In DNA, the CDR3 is TGTGCCAGCAGTGAGGAGGGCAAAAACATTCAGTACTTC.